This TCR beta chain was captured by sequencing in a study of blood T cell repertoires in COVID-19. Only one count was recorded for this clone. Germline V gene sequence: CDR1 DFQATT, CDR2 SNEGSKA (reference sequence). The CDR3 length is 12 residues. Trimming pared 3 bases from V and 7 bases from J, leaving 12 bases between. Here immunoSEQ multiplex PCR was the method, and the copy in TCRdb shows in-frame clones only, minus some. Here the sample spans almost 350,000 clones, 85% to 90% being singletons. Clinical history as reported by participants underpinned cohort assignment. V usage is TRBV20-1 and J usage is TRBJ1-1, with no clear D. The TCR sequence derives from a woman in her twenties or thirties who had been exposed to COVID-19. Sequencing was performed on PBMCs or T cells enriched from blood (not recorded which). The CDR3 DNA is TGCAGTGCTAGTAGTTCAGGTGGTGAAGCTTTCTTT. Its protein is CSASSSGGEAFF.